The clone carrying this T cell receptor beta chain was picked up many times. Its matching antigen is unknown. Naive CD8 libraries came from about 20,000 to 1,000,000 sorted cells with 10%, 30% or 50% RNA. The record originates from a study of molecular identifiers for immune sequencing clone quantification. The study, taken as a whole, reports: In naive cells, clones above 20 RNA copies held under 1% of molecules, whereas in effector cells they held over 98%.

MiXCR, run by TCRdb on the PCR reads, gives a single entry per CDR3 protein. The sample includes approximately 550,000 distinct CDR3 sequences, 25% of them seen just once. CDR1 SQVTM and CDR2 ANQGSEA come from the germline V gene. This CDR3 spans 13 amino acids. V was clipped by 4 bases and J by 3 bases; unmatched bases: 2. Sequencing was carried out using naive CD8+ T cells from blood, with Jurkat cell RNA spiked in. Subset: FACS-sorted CD8+CD4-CCR7+CD45RA+ naive T cells. This sequence was found in a human donor in good health. Some libraries in this study had Jurkat cell RNA spiked in. This chain joins TRBV29-1 and TRBJ2-7, with TRBD1 matching 11 bases. The CDR3 region is CSVVGTGGYEQYF. The CDR3 DNA sequence: TGCAGCGTTGTCGGGACAGGGGGCTACGAGCAGTACTTC.